The 27 T cell receptor beta chains presented below share a single source sample, sequenced in a study of T cell repertoires in cytomegalovirus infection. Which antigens these TCRs recognize remains unknown. TCRdb redid the calling of the reads with MiXCR, one entry per CDR3 protein. Here the sample spans about a million distinct CDR3 sequences, less than 35% being singletons. The specimen was cultured CD8+ T cells from PBMCs, collected from culture after CMV antigen stimulation. The receptor set was obtained from a human donor in good health (CMV status not recorded). Some clones in this sample may be carry-over from other donors' samples.

This clonotype was found a few times. The chain is built from TRBV3-1 and TRBJ2-5; TRBD1 agrees at 8 bases. V gave up 1 base and J gave up 2 bases; unmatched junction bases: 9. CDR1 LGHDT and CDR2 YNNKEL come from the germline V gene (reference sequence). The length of the CDR3 is 17 residues. The CDR3 DNA reads TGTGCCAGCAGCCAAGTGATCCGACAGGGGACTCAAGAGACCCAGTACTTC. The encoded protein is CASSQVIRQGTQETQYF.

In the case of this clonotype: With a much larger clone just one base away, this may be a read error. This chain connects TRBV7-2 to TRBJ1-6, with D maybe TRBD1 (6 bases). Germline V gene lookup returns CDR1 SGHTA and CDR2 FQGNSA. The CDR3 is made up of 17 amino acids. The CDR3 protein is CAIPSRGALSYNSSLHF. DNA of the CDR3: TGTGCCATTCCGTCACGGGGGGCACTCTCCTATAATTCATCCCTCCACTTT.

There are a few counts of this clonotype. The chain uses TRBV7-9 and TRBJ1-1, with TRBD1 identical over 7 bases. Germline V CDR1 and CDR2: SEHNR, FQNEAQ (reference sequence). The CDR3 contains 14 residues. Trimming took 4 bases from V and 8 from J; bases not matched to a gene: 10. CDR3 sequence reads: CASSWATGQLEAFF. CDR3 bases: TGTGCCAGCAGCTGGGCGACAGGGCAGCTGGAAGCTTTCTTT. Full variable domain (outside the CDR3, taken from reference TRBV7-9 and TRBJ1-1): DTGVSQNPRHKITKRGQNVTFRCDPISEHNRLYWYRQTLGQGPEFLTYFQNEAQLEKSRLLSDRFSAERPKGSFSTLEIQRTEQGDSAMYLCASSWATGQLEAFFGQGTRLTVV.

The CDR3 DNA follows: TGTGCCACCGCGAGGGGGCTGAACACTGAAGCTTTCTTT. Encoded protein: CATARGLNTEAFF. The chain joins TRBV19 to TRBJ1-1, with TRBD1 matching 7 bases. V was clipped by 10 bases and J by 0 bases; unmatched bases: 5. The CDR3 loop spans 13 amino acids. From germline, CDR1 is LNHDA and CDR2 SQIVND (reference sequence).

The chain employs TRBV28 and TRBJ2-1; 8 bases align to TRBD2. In germline, CDR1 is MDHEN, CDR2 SYDVKM. J lost 0 bases, V lost 2 bases, and 6 bases had no gene match. The CDR3 contains 17 residues. The CDR3 loop reads CASSLMPGGSSYNEQFF. The DNA for the CDR3 is TGTGCCAGCAGTTTAATGCCGGGGGGGAGCTCCTACAATGAGCAGTTCTTC.

This clonotype was detected a few times. This chain links TRBV7-9 with TRBJ1-1; D not certain. The V and J ends lost 5 bases and 1 base respectively, with 14 bases between them. This CDR3 is 15 amino acids long. CDR1 is SEHNR, CDR2 FQNEAQ, per germline (reference sequence). In DNA form, the CDR3 reads TGTGCCAGCAGCGGTTGGTACATGCGGAACACTGAAGCTTTCTTT. Its protein product is CASSGWYMRNTEAFF.

This clonotype was observed many times. The chain links TRBV7-6 to TRBJ2-7; no definite D call. The V and J ends lost 0 bases and 0 bases respectively, with 9 bases between them. The germline V gene encodes CDR1 SGHVS and CDR2 FNYEAQ. CDR3 length: 15 amino acids. CDR3 region: CASSLAGVTSYEQYF. The CDR3 nucleotides read TGTGCCAGCAGCTTAGCTGGGGTCACCTCCTACGAGCAGTACTTC.

The rearrangement links TRBV7-8 to TRBJ2-5; 16 bases are a match to TRBD2. Trimming at V came to 3 bases and at J to 2 bases, leaving 15 bases not matched to a gene. Looked up from germline, CDR1 is SGHVS and CDR2 is FQNEAQ. The CDR3 is 21 amino acids. The CDR3 sequence is CASSLGLPGLAGGTDQETQYF. The CDR3 DNA is TGTGCCAGCAGCTTGGGACTACCGGGACTAGCGGGGGGGACGGATCAAGAGACCCAGTACTTC.

This clonotype was seen a few times. This CDR3 is CASSLDAGVTYNEQFF. The CDR3 DNA reads TGTGCCAGCAGCTTAGATGCAGGGGTCACCTACAATGAGCAGTTCTTC. V gene TRBV11-1 combines with J gene TRBJ2-1; weak D call: TRBD1 (6 bases). The germline gives CDR1 SGHAT, CDR2 FQDESV (reference sequence). The CDR3 extends over 16 amino acids. Trimming removed 1 base at V and 2 bases at J, with 12 bases between.

This chain uses TRBV27 with TRBJ2-2; TRBD1 agrees at 9 bases. This CDR3 has 14 residues. The V segment lost 6 bases and the J segment 6 bases; nucleotides outside the gene matches: 5. The V gene's germline CDR1 is MNHEY and CDR2 SMNVEV (reference sequence). This CDR3 reads CASSPGTGSGELFF. CDR3 coding DNA: TGTGCCAGCAGCCCCGGGACAGGGTCCGGGGAGCTGTTTTTT.

This clonotype was seen more than once but under ten times. V and J are TRBV4-2 and TRBJ1-6, with a weak D call TRBD1 (6 bases). Trimming pared 0 bases from V and 0 bases from J, leaving 12 bases between. CDR1 LGHNA and CDR2 YNFKEQ come from the germline V gene. The CDR3 is 18 residues long. The CDR3 region has the DNA TGTGCCAGCAGCCAAGAGGTACAGGGCGGCTCCTATAATTCACCCCTCCACTTT. This translates into CASSQEVQGGSYNSPLHF.

This clonotype has a count of ten or more. The V and J genes are TRBV12-3 or TRBV12-4 and TRBJ2-1, with D tentatively TRBD1 (6 bases). The CDR3 is made up of 15 amino acids. The germline V and J ends were trimmed by 6 bases and 0 bases, with 12 bases remaining between them. The CDR3 region has the DNA TGTGCCAGCAGCCGTGGGACAAACTCCTACAATGAGCAGTTCTTC. The encoded protein is CASSRGTNSYNEQFF.

This clonotype was found a few times. The J gene is TRBJ2-2, the V gene TRBV9, with D perhaps TRBD1 or TRBD2 (5 bases each). This CDR3 spans 15 amino acids. The germline V gene encodes CDR1 SGDLS and CDR2 YYNGEE. V was cut by 3 bases and J by 9 bases, with 18 bases left in between. The CDR3 here is CASSEPPGPYRELFF. CDR3 nucleotides: TGTGCCAGCAGCGAACCTCCGGGACCCTATAGGGAGCTGTTTTTT.

There are a few counts of this clonotype. The chain joins TRBV10-3 to TRBJ1-1; no clear D. Germline V gives CDR1 ENHRY, CDR2 SYGVKD. This CDR3 spans 13 amino acids. V was clipped by 5 bases and J by 3 bases, with 10 bases between them. The CDR3 loop reads CAISQTVDTEAFF. The DNA for the CDR3 is TGTGCCATCAGTCAAACTGTAGACACTGAAGCTTTCTTT.

In this sample, this clonotype turned up a few times. The chain joins TRBV6-2 or TRBV6-3 to TRBJ2-4; D call uncertain. The CDR3 is 15 amino acids. Germline loops: CDR1 MNHEY, CDR2 SVGEGT. V was clipped by 1 base and J by 2 bases, with 9 bases between them. CDR3 loop: CASSYLPGSKNIQYF. The CDR3 coding sequence is TGTGCCAGCAGTTACTTACCCGGGTCCAAAAACATTCAGTACTTC.

To note about this clonotype: An end of the junction does not agree with germline; a read error may underlie this. The chain links TRBV4-1 to TRBJ2-1; the match to TRBD2 covers 8 bases. The V gene's germline CDR1 is MGHRA and CDR2 YSYEKL. The CDR3 is made up of 16 amino acids. The DNA of the CDR3 is TGCGCCAACAGCTCGGGGGGGCTAAGCGCCTACAATGAGCAGTTCTTC. This codes for CANSSGGLSAYNEQFF.

This clonotype has a count of ten or more. This chain joins TRBV28 and TRBJ2-4; D possibly uses TRBD1 or TRBD2 (5 bases each). CDR3 length: 16 residues. V was cut by 7 bases and J by 9 bases, with 25 bases left in between. Germline V gene sequence: CDR1 MDHEN, CDR2 SYDVKM. DNA for the CDR3: TGTGCCAGCAAAACTGAACGGGACCCCTTAGGCCCCATTCAGTACTTC. This gives the protein CASKTERDPLGPIQYF.

Worth noting for this clonotype: Being one base from a much bigger clone, this may be a read error. The chain has TRBV7-2 and TRBJ2-7, with a possible D match to TRBD2 (5 bases). The CDR3 covers 13 residues. Germline V CDR1 and CDR2: SGHTA, FQGNSA. CDR3 nucleotide sequence: TGTGCCAGCAGCCCGAGCGGTGGTTACGAGCAGTTCGTC. Translation gives CASSPSGGYEQFV.

The chain recombines TRBV7-9 with TRBJ2-7; TRBD1 is a possible D gene (5 bases). The CDR3 runs to 14 residues. Per the germline V gene, CDR1 is SEHNR and CDR2 is FQNEAQ (reference sequence). Trimming shortened V by 4 bases and J by 0 bases, and 10 bases separated the two germline ends. Here the CDR3 reads CASSSFDSSYEQYF. CDR3 bases: TGTGCCAGCAGCTCGTTTGACAGCTCCTACGAGCAGTACTTC.

The sample holds a few counts of this clonotype. V usage is TRBV2 and J usage is TRBJ1-1; a weak D match, TRBD1 (6 bases). The CDR3 spans 16 residues. The V gene lost 2 bases and the J gene lost 1 base, with 14 bases spanning the gap. Per germline, CDR1 SNHLY and CDR2 FYNNEI. In DNA form, the CDR3 reads TGTGCCAGCAGTGAAAGGGGGAGTGGCTCGAACACTGAAGCTTTCTTT. The encoded protein is CASSERGSGSNTEAFF. The full variable domain, in which reference TRBV2 and TRBJ1-1 provide the parts outside the CDR3, is EPEVTQTPSHQVTQMGQEVILRCVPISNHLYFYWYRQILGQKVEFLVSFYNNEISEKSEIFDDQFSVERPDGSNFTLKIRSTKLEDSAMYFCASSERGSGSNTEAFFGQGTRLTVV.

The V gene is TRBV9, the J gene TRBJ1-2, with TRBD1 as a possible D gene (6 bases). The length of the CDR3 is 14 residues. Germline assignment: CDR1 SGDLS and CDR2 YYNGEE. V dropped 3 bases and J dropped 6 bases, with 15 bases sitting between them. CDR3 protein: CASSGQGSLNGYTF. CDR3 nucleotide sequence: TGTGCCAGCAGCGGTCAGGGGTCTCTAAATGGCTACACCTTC.

V and J are TRBV4-2 and TRBJ1-1, with TRBD1 as a possible D gene (5 bases). In germline, CDR1 is LGHNA, CDR2 YNFKEQ. V was cut by 1 base and J by 5 bases, with 11 bases left in between. There are 14 residues in the CDR3. The CDR3 nucleotides read TGTGCCAGCAGCCAAGCCGCAGGGACGACTGAAGCTTTCTTT. Its protein is CASSQAAGTTEAFF.

The chain couples TRBV6-2 or TRBV6-3 to TRBJ2-7; 8 positions agree with TRBD1. The CDR3 is made up of 17 amino acids. Germline V lookup: CDR1 MNHEY, CDR2 SVGEGT. After removal of 6 bases from V and 4 bases from J, the junction contained 17 bases not matched to a gene. The chain's CDR3 is CASRQSFGQGKGYEQYV. Here the CDR3 DNA reads TGTGCCAGCAGACAGAGTTTTGGACAGGGAAAAGGTTACGAGCAGTACGTC.

The CDR3 DNA reads as TGTGCCAGCAGTTATACGGAATACTACGAGCAGTACTTC. Translated, it gives CASSYTEYYEQYF. This rearrangement joins TRBV12-3 or TRBV12-4 to TRBJ2-7; D uncertain. The CDR3 spans 13 residues. Trimming stripped 4 bases from V and 3 bases from J, with 10 bases between.

This clonotype was seen only a few times. This chain links TRBV12-3 or TRBV12-4 with TRBJ1-1, with D perhaps TRBD1 (6 bases). The V end was cut by 1 base, the J end by 5 bases, with 17 bases between. CDR3 size: 16 residues. CDR3 sequence reads: CASSLDYRAEETEAFF. The CDR3 bases are TGTGCCAGCAGTTTAGACTACAGGGCCGAGGAGACTGAAGCTTTCTTT.

Regarding this clonotype: At one end the junction does not follow the germline gene, possibly because of a read error. This chain uses TRBV7-9 with TRBJ2-1, with 7 bases identical to TRBD2. Germline values: CDR1 SEHNR, CDR2 FQNEAQ (reference sequence). The CDR3 is 14 residues long. The CDR3 DNA reads TGTACCAGCAGCCTGATCGGGGGGAGAAATGAGCAGTTCTTC. Protein sequence: CTSSLIGGRNEQFF.

The V gene is TRBV27, the J gene TRBJ2-5; 10 bases line up with TRBD1. The germline gives CDR1 MNHEY, CDR2 SMNVEV (reference sequence). The junction had 12 bases not matched to a gene; V was cut back by 10 bases and J by 4 bases. The CDR3 has 15 amino acids. The CDR3 is CATSPRDRGGETQYF. DNA of the CDR3: TGTGCCACCTCACCCCGGGACAGGGGAGGAGAGACCCAGTACTTC.